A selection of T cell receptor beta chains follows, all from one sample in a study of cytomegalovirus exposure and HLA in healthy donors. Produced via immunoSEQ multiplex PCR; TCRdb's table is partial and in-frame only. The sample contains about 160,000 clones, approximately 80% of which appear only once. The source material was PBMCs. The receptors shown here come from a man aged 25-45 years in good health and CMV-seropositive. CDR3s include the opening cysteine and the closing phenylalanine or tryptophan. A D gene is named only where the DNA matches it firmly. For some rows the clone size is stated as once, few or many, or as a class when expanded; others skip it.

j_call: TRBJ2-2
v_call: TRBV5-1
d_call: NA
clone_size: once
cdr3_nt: TGCGCCACCTACAACGGCGGGGGGCAGGGGGTTGGGGCCGGGGAGCTGTTTTTT
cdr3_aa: CATYNGGGQGVGAGELFF

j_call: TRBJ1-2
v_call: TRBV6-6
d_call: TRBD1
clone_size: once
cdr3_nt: TGTGCCAGCAGTTATGTGGGCAGGGGGCTGAGTGGCTACACCTTC
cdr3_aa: CASSYVGRGLSGYTF

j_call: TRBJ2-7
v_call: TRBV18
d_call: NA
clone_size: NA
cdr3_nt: TGTGCCAGCTCACCAGGTCGGCTAGCTGAGCATCCCTACGAGCAGTACTTC
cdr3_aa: CASSPGRLAEHPYEQYF

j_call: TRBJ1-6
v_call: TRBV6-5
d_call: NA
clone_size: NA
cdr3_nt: TGTGCCAGCAGTTACTCGGGCGGGGATTCACCCCTCCACTTT
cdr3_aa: CASSYSGGDSPLHF

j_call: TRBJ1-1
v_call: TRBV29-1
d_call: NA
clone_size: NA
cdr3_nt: TGCAGCGTTGATGGGGCAGCGTTGGACACTGAAGCTTTCTTT
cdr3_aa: CSVDGAALDTEAFF

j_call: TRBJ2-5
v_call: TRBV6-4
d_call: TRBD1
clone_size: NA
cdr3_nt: TGTGCCAGCAGTGACGGGACAGCCTCGTACCAAGAGACCCAGTACTTC
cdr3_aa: CASSDGTASYQETQYF

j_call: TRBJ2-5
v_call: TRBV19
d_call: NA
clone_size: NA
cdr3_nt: TGTGCCAGTACTAGGGGTGCGCCCGGCCAAGAGACCCAGTACTTC
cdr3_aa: CASTRGAPGQETQYF

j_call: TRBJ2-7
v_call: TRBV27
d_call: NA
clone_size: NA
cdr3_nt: TGTGCCAGCAGTTTATGGTCCCCCCAGGACGAGCAGTACTTC
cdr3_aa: CASSLWSPQDEQYF

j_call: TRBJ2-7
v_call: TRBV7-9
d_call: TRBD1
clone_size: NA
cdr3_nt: TGTGCCAGCAGCTCGGGACAGGGGAGCTCCTACGAGCAGTACTTC
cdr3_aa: CASSSGQGSSYEQYF

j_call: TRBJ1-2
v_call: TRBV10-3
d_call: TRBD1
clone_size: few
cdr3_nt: TGTGCCATCAGTGAGGAGCAGGGGGCGAATCGGGACCGCTACACCTTC
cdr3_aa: CAISEEQGANRDRYTF

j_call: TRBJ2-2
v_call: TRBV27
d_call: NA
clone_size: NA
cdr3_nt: TGTGCCAGCAGCTGGGGCCGGGACACCGGGGAGCTGTTTTTT
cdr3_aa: CASSWGRDTGELFF

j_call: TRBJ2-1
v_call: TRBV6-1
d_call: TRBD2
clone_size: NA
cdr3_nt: TGTGCCAGCAGTGGGGAACTAGCGGGGGGGCATGAGCAGTTCTTC
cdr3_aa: CASSGELAGGHEQFF

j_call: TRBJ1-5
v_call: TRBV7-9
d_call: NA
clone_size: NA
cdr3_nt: TGTGCCAGCAGCTTAGGCAGGACGCGGGATCAGCCCCAGCATTTT
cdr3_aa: CASSLGRTRDQPQHF

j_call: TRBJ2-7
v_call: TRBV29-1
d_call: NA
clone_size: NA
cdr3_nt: TGCAGCGTTGTTGACAGTACCTACGAGCAGTACTTC
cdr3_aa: CSVVDSTYEQYF

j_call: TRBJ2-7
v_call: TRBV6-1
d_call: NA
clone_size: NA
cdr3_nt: TGTGCCAGCACCCTTCTAGGGGGATACGAGCAGTACTTC
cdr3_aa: CASTLLGGYEQYF

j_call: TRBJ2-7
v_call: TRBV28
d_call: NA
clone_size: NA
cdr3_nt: TGTGCCAGCAGTTTACCACAGGGCTACGAGCAGTACTTC
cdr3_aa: CASSLPQGYEQYF

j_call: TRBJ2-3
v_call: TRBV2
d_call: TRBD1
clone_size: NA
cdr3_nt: TGTGCCAGCAGAGCTACAGGGGCAGATACGCAGTATTTT
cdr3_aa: CASRATGADTQYF

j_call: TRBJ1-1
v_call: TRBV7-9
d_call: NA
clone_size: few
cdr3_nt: TGTGCCAGCAGGTGGTCCCCAGAACCGAACACTGAAGCTTTCTTT
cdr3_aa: CASRWSPEPNTEAFF

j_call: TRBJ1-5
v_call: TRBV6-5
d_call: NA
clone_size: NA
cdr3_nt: TGTGCCAGCAGTTACCCCCCGGCCCAGCATTTT
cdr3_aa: CASSYPPAQHF

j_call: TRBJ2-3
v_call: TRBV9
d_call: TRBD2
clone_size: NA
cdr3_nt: TGTGCCAGCAGCGCCCGCCAATTAGCGGGGGGGGGAGGCACAGATACGCAGTATTTT
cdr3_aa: CASSARQLAGGGGTDTQYF

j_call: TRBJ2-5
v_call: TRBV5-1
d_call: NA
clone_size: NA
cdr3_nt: TGCGCCAGCGCTGGGGGGGGCAGGTACCAAGAGACCCAGTACTTC
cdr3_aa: CASAGGGRYQETQYF

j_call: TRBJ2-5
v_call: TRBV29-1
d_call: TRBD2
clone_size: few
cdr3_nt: TGCAGCGTTGATAGGACTAGCGGGGGGGCAAGGGAGACCCAGTACTTC
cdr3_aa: CSVDRTSGGARETQYF

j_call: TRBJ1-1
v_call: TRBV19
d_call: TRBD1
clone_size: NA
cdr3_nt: TGTGCCAGTAGACTAGGGGGCGCGAGCACTGAAGCTTTCTTT
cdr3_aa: CASRLGGASTEAFF

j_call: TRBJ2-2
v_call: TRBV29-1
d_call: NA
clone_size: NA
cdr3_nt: TGCAGCGTAGCGATGGTAGCGGCCGGGGAGCTGTTTTTT
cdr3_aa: CSVAMVAAGELFF

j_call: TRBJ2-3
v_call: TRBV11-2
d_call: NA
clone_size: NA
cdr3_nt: TGTGCCAGCAGCCCCCTCGATACGCAGTATTTT
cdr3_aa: CASSPLDTQYF

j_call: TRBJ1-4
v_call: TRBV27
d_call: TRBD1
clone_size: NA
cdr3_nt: TGTGCCAGCAGTGACTACCGGGACAGGGATTTTGAAAAACTGTTTTTT
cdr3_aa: CASSDYRDRDFEKLFF

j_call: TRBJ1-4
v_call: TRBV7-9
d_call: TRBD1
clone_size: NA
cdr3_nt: TGTGCCAGCAGCCCGAACAGGGGACAGAATGAAAAACTGTTTTTT
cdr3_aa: CASSPNRGQNEKLFF

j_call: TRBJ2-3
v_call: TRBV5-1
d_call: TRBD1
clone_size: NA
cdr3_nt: TGCGCCAGCAGCTTGGACAGGGGCGGAACAGATACGCAGTATTTT
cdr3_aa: CASSLDRGGTDTQYF

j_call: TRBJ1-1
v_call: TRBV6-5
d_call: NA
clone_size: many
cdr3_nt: TGTGCCAGCAGTTACTCGTTCAAGGGGGACACTGAAGCTTTCTTT
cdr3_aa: CASSYSFKGDTEAFF

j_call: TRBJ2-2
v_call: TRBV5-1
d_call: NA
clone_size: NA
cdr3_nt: TGCGCCAGCAGCTTGGAAACAGGGACGGGCACCGGGGAGCTGTTTTTT
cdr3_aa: CASSLETGTGTGELFF

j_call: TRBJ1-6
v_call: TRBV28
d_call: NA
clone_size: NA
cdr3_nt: TGTGCCAGCAACGGACACCTGAGCTCCTATAATTCACCCCTCCACTTT
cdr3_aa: CASNGHLSSYNSPLHF

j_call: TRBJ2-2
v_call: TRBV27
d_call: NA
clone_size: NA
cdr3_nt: TGTGCCAGCAGCCACTTGACCGGGGAGCTGTTTTTT
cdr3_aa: CASSHLTGELFF

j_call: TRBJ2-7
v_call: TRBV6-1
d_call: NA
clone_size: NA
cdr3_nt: TGTGCCAGCAGTGAATTCGACGAGCAGTACTTC
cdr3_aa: CASSEFDEQYF

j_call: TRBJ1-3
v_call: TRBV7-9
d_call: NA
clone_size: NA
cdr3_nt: TGTGCCAGCAGCGGTAGGACTTCTGGAAACACCATATATTTT
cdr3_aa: CASSGRTSGNTIYF

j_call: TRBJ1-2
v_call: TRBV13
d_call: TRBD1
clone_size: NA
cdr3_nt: TGTGCCAGCAGCCATGGGACAGGTGGGTCCTATGGCTACACCTTC
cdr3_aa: CASSHGTGGSYGYTF

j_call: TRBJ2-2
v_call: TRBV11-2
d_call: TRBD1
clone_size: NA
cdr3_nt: TGTGCCAGCAGCTTGTGGGACAGGGAAAACACCGGGGAGCTGTTTTTT
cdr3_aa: CASSLWDRENTGELFF

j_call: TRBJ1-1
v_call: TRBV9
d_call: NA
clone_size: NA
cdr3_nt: TGTGCCAGCAGCGTGGAACAGGGCGGGACTGAAGCTTTCTTT
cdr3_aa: CASSVEQGGTEAFF

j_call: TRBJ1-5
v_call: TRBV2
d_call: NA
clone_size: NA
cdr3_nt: TGTGCCAGCAGTGGCAACAGAGGGATGGATCAGCCCCAGCATTTT
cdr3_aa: CASSGNRGMDQPQHF

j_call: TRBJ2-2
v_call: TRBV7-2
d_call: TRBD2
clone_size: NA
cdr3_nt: TGTGCCAGCAGTGGGACTAGCGGAACCGGGGAGCTGTTTTTT
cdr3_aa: CASSGTSGTGELFF

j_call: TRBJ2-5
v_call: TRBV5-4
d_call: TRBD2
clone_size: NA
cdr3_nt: TGTGCCAGCAGCTTGGTAGGCGGGGGGGCCCGAGAGACCCAGTACTTC
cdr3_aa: CASSLVGGGARETQYF

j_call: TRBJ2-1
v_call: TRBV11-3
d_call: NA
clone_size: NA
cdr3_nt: TGTGCCAGCAGCTTAAGACGGGGGGCGTCCTACAATGAGCAGTTCTTC
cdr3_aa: CASSLRRGASYNEQFF

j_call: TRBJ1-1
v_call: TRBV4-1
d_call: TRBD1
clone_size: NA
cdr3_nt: TGCGCCAGCAGCCAAGAGCAGGGGGGATTGGGCACTGAAGCTTTCTTT
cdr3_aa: CASSQEQGGLGTEAFF

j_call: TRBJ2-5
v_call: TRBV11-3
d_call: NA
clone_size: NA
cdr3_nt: TGTGCCAGCAGCCGACTAAACTTC
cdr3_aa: CASSRLNF

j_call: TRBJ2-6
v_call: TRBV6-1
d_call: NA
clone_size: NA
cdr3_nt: TGTGCCAGCAGACTGGAGAGCTCTGGGGCCAACGTCCTGACTTTC
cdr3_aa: CASRLESSGANVLTF

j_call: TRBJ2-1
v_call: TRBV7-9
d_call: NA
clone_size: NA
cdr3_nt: TGTGCCAGCAGCACAACTAGCAACCATGAGCAGTTCTTC
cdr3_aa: CASSTTSNHEQFF

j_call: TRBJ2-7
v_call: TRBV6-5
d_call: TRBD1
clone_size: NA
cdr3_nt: TGTGCCAGCAGTTACGGGGACAGAGCCTACGAGCAGTACTTC
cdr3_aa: CASSYGDRAYEQYF

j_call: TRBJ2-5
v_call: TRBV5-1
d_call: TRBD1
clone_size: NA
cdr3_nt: TGCGCCAGCAGCTCTGGACAGGGTCGGACCCAGTACTTC
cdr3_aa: CASSSGQGRTQYF

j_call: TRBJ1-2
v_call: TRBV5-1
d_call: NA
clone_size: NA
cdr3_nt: TGCGCCAGCAGCTTGGATCCCCCAGTGAATGGCTACACCTTC
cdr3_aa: CASSLDPPVNGYTF

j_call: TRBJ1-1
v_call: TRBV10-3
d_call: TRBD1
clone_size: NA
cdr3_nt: TGTGCCATCAGTTATCCAGGGGGCCGCGCTGAAGCTTTCTTT
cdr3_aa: CAISYPGGRAEAFF

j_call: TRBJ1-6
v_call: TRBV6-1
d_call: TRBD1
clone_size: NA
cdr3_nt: TGTGCCAGCAGGCCGGGACAGGGGGCGCCTTCACCCCTCCACTTT
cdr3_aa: CASRPGQGAPSPLHF

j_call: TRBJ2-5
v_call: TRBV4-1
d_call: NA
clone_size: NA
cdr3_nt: TGCGCCAGCAGCGACCGAGGTCTCGCGGGGCGCGTTGAGACCCAGTACTTC
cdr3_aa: CASSDRGLAGRVETQYF